The 9 T cell receptor beta chains below were found in one sample sequenced in a study of blood T cell repertoires in COVID-19. Some clones are missing from TCRdb's copy, which holds only in-frame ones; the method was immunoSEQ multiplex PCR. The sample lists around 130,000 clones; roughly 72% were seen once. The specimen sequenced was peripheral blood. The receptors derive from a human donor in a cohort sampled during active COVID-19.

This clone was found many times. J is TRBJ2-5 and V is TRBV27; 11 positions match TRBD2. The CDR3 extends over 16 amino acids. Trimming took 7 bases from V and 4 from J; bases not matched to a gene: 11. Germline CDR1 is MNHEY and CDR2 is SMNVEV (reference sequence). The CDR3 nucleotides read TGTGCCAGCATGAGTCTTAGCGGGGGGGCGTTAGAGACCCAGTACTTC. As protein: CASMSLSGGALETQYF.

The rearrangement uses TRBV29-1 and TRBJ1-1; TRBD1 matches 7 bases. The CDR3 is 14 residues long. V gave up 7 bases and J gave up 3 bases; unmatched junction bases: 11. Germline V CDR1 and CDR2: SQVTM, ANQGSEA. The CDR3 sequence is CSGQGKGADTEAFF. The DNA of the CDR3 is TGCAGCGGCCAGGGAAAGGGGGCGGACACTGAAGCTTTCTTT.

This rearrangement joins TRBV27 to TRBJ1-2; D is undetermined. In germline, CDR1 is MNHEY, CDR2 SMNVEV (reference sequence). This CDR3 contains 13 residues. Trimming left V 0 bases short and J 7 bases short, with 9 bases between. CDR3 bases: TGTGCCAGCAGTTTATCCCGGGGATCTGGCTACACCTTC. Translating it yields CASSLSRGSGYTF.

V usage is TRBV2 and J usage is TRBJ2-1; 9 bases are a match to TRBD1. The CDR3 runs 12 residues. Germline assignment: CDR1 SNHLY and CDR2 FYNNEI. V lost 10 bases, J lost 6 bases, and 4 bases stayed unmatched. The CDR3 region is CATRTGVNEQFF. CDR3 DNA: TGTGCCACTCGGACAGGGGTCAATGAGCAGTTCTTC.

The chain has TRBV5-8 and TRBJ1-6; weak D call: TRBD1 (5 bases). V was clipped by 0 bases and J by 0 bases, with 13 bases between them. The length of the CDR3 is 18 residues. Looked up from germline, CDR1 is SGHTS and CDR2 is YDEGEE. The CDR3 DNA reads as TGTGCCAGCAGCTTGGGGCAGGGTAGGAACTCCTATAATTCACCCCTCCACTTT. It is translated as CASSLGQGRNSYNSPLHF.

The CDR3 sequence: CASSDVRGNQPQHF. The CDR3 DNA follows: TGTGCCAGCAGTGACGTCAGGGGCAATCAGCCCCAGCATTTT. The chain employs TRBV2 and TRBJ1-5; D perhaps matches TRBD1 (5 bases). Per the germline V gene, CDR1 is SNHLY and CDR2 is FYNNEI. V was pared by 3 bases and J by 2 bases, with 8 bases between. This CDR3 comprises 14 residues.

The chain carries TRBV27 and TRBJ1-3; tentatively, D is TRBD1 (6 bases). Germline V lookup: CDR1 MNHEY, CDR2 SMNVEV (reference sequence). V lost 4 bases and J lost 4, with 11 bases in between. CDR3 length equals 14 residues. The CDR3 is CASSSRGTGNTIYF. The CDR3, as DNA: TGTGCCAGCAGTTCTAGGGGGACCGGAAACACCATATATTTT.

There are a few counts of this clone. The rearrangement uses TRBV6-1 and TRBJ1-5; the D gene is possibly TRBD1 (6 bases). Trimming took 3 bases from V and 6 from J, leaving 9 bases between them. Germline values: CDR1 MNHNS, CDR2 SASEGT. The CDR3 consists of 13 residues. The CDR3 DNA follows: TGTGCCAGCAGTGAGGACAGACTTCAGCCCCAGCATTTT. Amino acid sequence: CASSEDRLQPQHF.

The genes are TRBV11-2 and TRBJ1-3; D may be TRBD1 (6 bases). There are 14 residues in the CDR3. Germline V gene data show CDR1 as SGHAT and CDR2 as FQNNGV. V shed 7 bases and J shed 4 bases, with 14 bases lying between them. The CDR3 protein is CASTYGTQGNTIYF. CDR3 in DNA: TGTGCCAGCACCTACGGGACACAAGGAAACACCATATATTTT.